This TCR beta chain is from a study of metastatic and nonmetastatic thyroid tumors (dated by TCRdb to 2019 to 2021). Study-level background: Repertoires from peripheral blood and from tumor or nodule tissue samples of malignant and benign thyroid patients were compared. The study at large found these results: TCR beta diversity was reported as significantly higher in malignant tumors than in benign nodules, in both blood and tumor samples.

As for this clone: The specificity of this receptor is unknown. Per-base quality was not reported, and no clone a single base away is much larger than it.

Before undergoing thyroid surgery, none of the patients had been given any kind of treatment. Using T-cell receptor beta sequencing, the study looked back at clinical samples from patients collected from the early 2010s to the late 2010s. Library creation used PCR. The instrument given in TCRdb is Illumina HiSeq 4000. High-throughput sequencing was used to profile the TCR beta-chain CDR3 region of every patient. As for how the authors treated the data: The researchers built a classifier to tell apart papillary thyroid cancer patients with distant metastasis, based on CDR3 differences among clinicopathological groups. Repertoire diversity was assessed with the Shannon index, and tumor-blood repertoire similarity with the Morisita-Horn index. TCRdb passed the public sequencing reads through fastp at Q25 and MiXCR, retaining productive beta sequences. These V and J calls originate from TCRdb's pipeline instead of the authors' own analysis. This sample lists about 7,800 clones; approximately 30% were detected once. The ten largest clonotypes hold approximately 13% of the sample.

The germline V gene (reference sequence) sets CDR1 to DFQATT and CDR2 to SNEGSKA. The CDR3 contains 13 residues, cysteine and phenylalanine counted. Left in the record is the CDR3 DNA by itself, 39 bases read in frame from the first base. At the junction V is shortened by 6 bases and J by 7 bases, with 13 bases in between. The source material was adjacent normal tissue. This TCR came from a female donor with papillary thyroid cancer or a benign thyroid nodule (not recorded which). Some clones in this sample may be carry-over from other donors' samples. The rearranged chain carries TRBV20-1 and TRBJ1-6; there is no confident call for the D gene. The CDR3 is CSAQRRANSPLHF. DNA sequence: TGCAGTGCCCAGAGACGGGCAAATTCACCCCTCCACTTT.